Below, 17 T cell receptor beta chains from the same sample are listed, as sequenced in a study of blood T cell repertoires in COVID-19. The protocol was immunoSEQ multiplex PCR, while the TCRdb copy is restricted to in-frame clones and leaves out a portion. The table lists a few hundred thousand clones, more than 75% of them singletons. Sequencing was performed on PBMCs or T cells enriched from blood (not recorded which). These receptors were obtained from a woman aged 45-59 years who had been exposed to COVID-19.

V is TRBV4-3 and J is TRBJ1-1; D remains unclear. This CDR3 is built from 13 residues. CDR1 and CDR2 from the germline V gene are LGHNA and YSLEER. V gave up 1 base and J gave up 3 bases, with 6 bases separating them. The CDR3 sequence: CASSQVRDTEAFF. CDR3 DNA sequence: TGCGCCAGCAGCCAAGTTCGGGACACTGAAGCTTTCTTT.

This clone appeared once. This chain connects TRBV7-9 to TRBJ2-1; 7 positions match TRBD2. Germline V lookup: CDR1 SEHNR, CDR2 FQNEAQ (reference sequence). V shed 5 bases, J shed 10 bases, and the junction held 11 bases outside the gene matches. CDR3 length: 14 residues. The CDR3 DNA follows: TGTGCCAGCAGCCCAGCGGGGTACTTAGACGAGCAGTTCTTC. Translation gives CASSPAGYLDEQFF.

This chain joins TRBV7-9 and TRBJ2-2, with 8 bases matching TRBD1. The CDR3 covers 14 residues. In germline, CDR1 is SEHNR, CDR2 FQNEAQ (reference sequence). J lost 4 bases, V lost 5 bases, and 3 bases had no gene match. This chain's CDR3 is CASSGQGPTGELFF. The DNA for the CDR3 is TGTGCCAGCAGCGGACAGGGACCCACCGGGGAGCTGTTTTTT.

Details on this clone: The sample has other DNA sequences that encode this CDR3 too. The chain is built from TRBV6-4 and TRBJ1-1; no firm D call. Trimming took 0 bases from V and 2 from J, leaving 7 bases between them. The CDR3 has 14 amino acids. Looked up from germline, CDR1 is MRHNA and CDR2 is SNTAGT. CDR3 coding DNA: TGTGCCAGCAGTGACTCTAATAGAAACACTGAAGCTTTCTTT. Translated: CASSDSNRNTEAFF.

In this sample, this clone turned up a few times. V usage is TRBV6-5 and J usage is TRBJ2-5, with 8 nucleotides matching TRBD2. Germline V gives CDR1 MNHEY, CDR2 SVGAGI. The CDR3 is 14 amino acids. The ends lost 7 bases at V and 2 bases at J; junction bases unmatched: 6. CDR3 residues: CASTNSGVQETQYF. The CDR3 DNA reads as TGTGCCAGCACCAATAGCGGGGTACAAGAGACCCAGTACTTC.

The chain has TRBV13 and TRBJ1-4, with D perhaps TRBD1 (5 bases). Germline V lookup: CDR1 PRHDT, CDR2 FYEKMQ (reference sequence). The CDR3 sequence is 14 residues long. Trimming pared 6 bases from V and 8 bases from J, leaving 16 bases between. The CDR3 nucleotides read TGTGCCAGCAGTCGCCAGGGAGGTGCGGAAAAACTGTTTTTT. Its translation is CASSRQGGAEKLFF.

The rearrangement links TRBV5-4 to TRBJ1-2; no clear D gene. CDR1 and CDR2 from the germline V gene are SGHNT and YYREEE (reference sequence). The CDR3 contains 14 residues. Trimming removed 3 bases from V and 5 bases from J, with 14 bases in between. Here the CDR3 DNA reads TGTGCCAGCAGCTCAACCGCGGGCGATTATGGCTACACCTTC. Translated, it gives CASSSTAGDYGYTF.

The chain employs TRBV29-1 and TRBJ2-2; tentatively, D is TRBD1 (6 bases). Germline-derived CDR1 and CDR2 are SQVTM and ANQGSEA. The V gene lost 3 bases and the J gene lost 4 bases, with 12 bases spanning the gap. This CDR3 spans 14 amino acids. In DNA form, the CDR3 reads TGCAGCGTTGACAGGACAGATTCCACCGGGGAGCTGTTTTTT. Translating it yields CSVDRTDSTGELFF.

The gene calls are TRBV12-3 or TRBV12-4 and TRBJ1-1; D is uncertain. The CDR3 covers 13 residues. Trimming cost V 4 bases and J 0 bases, with 6 bases left between them. CDR3 loop: CASSSPLNTEAFF. The DNA of the CDR3 is TGTGCCAGCAGTTCTCCCCTGAACACTGAAGCTTTCTTT.

This rearrangement joins TRBV3-1 (or the pseudogene TRBV3-2) to TRBJ1-3; 7 bases agree with TRBD1. Per germline, CDR1 LGHDT and CDR2 YNNKEL (reference sequence). The CDR3 covers 16 residues. The V segment lost 2 bases and the J segment 2 bases; nucleotides outside the gene matches: 6. For the CDR3, the DNA is TGTGCCAGCAGCCAATCCCTGACAGGGACTGGAAACACCATATATTTT. Translation gives CASSQSLTGTGNTIYF.

The rearrangement links TRBV4-3 to TRBJ2-3, with TRBD1 as a possible D gene (5 bases). The CDR3 is 22 residues long. V lost 0 bases and J lost 1, with 29 bases in between. Germline-derived CDR1 and CDR2 are LGHNA and YSLEER. CDR3 bases: TGCGCCAGCAGCCAAGACTGGGGCGAGAGGAGCCGCTCAGGAATAGGCACAGATACGCAGTATTTT. Translating gives CASSQDWGERSRSGIGTDTQYF.

The chain links TRBV7-9 to TRBJ1-1; D remains ambiguous. Trimming stripped 7 bases from V and 4 bases from J, with 13 bases between. Per germline, CDR1 SEHNR and CDR2 FQNEAQ (reference sequence). The CDR3 covers 13 residues. DNA for the CDR3: TGTGCCAGCACTAGGTACAGTCCCACTGAAGCTTTCTTT. Its translation: CASTRYSPTEAFF.

This clone has a handful of counts. This chain joins TRBV18 and TRBJ2-1; TRBD1 is a possible D gene (5 bases). Germline-derived CDR1 and CDR2 are KGHSH and LQKENI. This CDR3 is built from 14 residues. Trimming pared 4 bases from V and 0 bases from J, leaving 7 bases between. In DNA, the CDR3 is TGTGCCAGCTCACAGGGGTCCTCCTACAATGAGCAGTTCTTC. Its protein is CASSQGSSYNEQFF.

The V call is TRBV13, the J call TRBJ2-7, with D tentatively TRBD1 (6 bases). V shed 5 bases and J shed 3 bases, with 14 bases lying between them. The CDR3 consists of 14 residues. The germline V gene encodes CDR1 PRHDT and CDR2 FYEKMQ (reference sequence). This chain's CDR3 is CASSQKQGNYEQYF. The CDR3 DNA reads TGTGCCAGCAGCCAGAAACAGGGCAACTACGAGCAGTACTTC.

The V gene is TRBV6-5, the J gene TRBJ2-7; possibly TRBD1 for D (5 bases). The CDR3 loop spans 12 amino acids. Germline assignment: CDR1 MNHEY and CDR2 SVGAGI. V was cut by 7 bases and J by 7 bases, with 14 bases left in between. CDR3 sequence (DNA): TGTGCCAGCACCGACAGATCAGAGGAGCAGTACTTC. Amino acid sequence: CASTDRSEEQYF.

The chain uses TRBV2 and TRBJ1-5; D gene uncertain. The CDR3 totals 12 residues. V was shortened by 8 bases and J by 4 bases, with 9 bases between the two germline ends. Per germline, CDR1 SNHLY and CDR2 FYNNEI. The CDR3 DNA sequence: TGTGCCAGCGGGCGGGAGAATCAGCCCCAGCATTTT. It is translated as CASGRENQPQHF.

The gene calls are TRBV4-1 and TRBJ1-2; D gene ambiguous. Germline assignment: CDR1 MGHRA and CDR2 YSYEKL. The CDR3 is made up of 14 amino acids. V was shortened by 3 bases and J by 2 bases, with 10 bases between the two germline ends. The CDR3 DNA reads TGCGCCAGCAGCCAGGGCACCTTAAACTATGGCTACACCTTC. Amino acids: CASSQGTLNYGYTF.